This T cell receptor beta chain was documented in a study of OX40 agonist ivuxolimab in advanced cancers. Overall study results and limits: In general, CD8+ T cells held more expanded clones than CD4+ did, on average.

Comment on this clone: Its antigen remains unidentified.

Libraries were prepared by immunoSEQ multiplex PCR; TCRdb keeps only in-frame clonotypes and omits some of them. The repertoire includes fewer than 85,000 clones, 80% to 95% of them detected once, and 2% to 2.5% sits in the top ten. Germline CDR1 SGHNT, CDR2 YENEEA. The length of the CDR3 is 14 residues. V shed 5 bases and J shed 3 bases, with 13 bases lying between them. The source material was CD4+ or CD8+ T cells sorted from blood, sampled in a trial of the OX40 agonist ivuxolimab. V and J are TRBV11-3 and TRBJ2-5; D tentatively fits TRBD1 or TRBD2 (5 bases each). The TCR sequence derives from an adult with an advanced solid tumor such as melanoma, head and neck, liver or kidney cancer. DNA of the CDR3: TGTGCCAGCAGCCGCCGGGACCTAGAAGAGACCCAGTACTTC. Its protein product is CASSRRDLEETQYF.